The clone carrying this TCR beta chain showed up many times. Its antigen is undetermined. TCRdb re-derived calls from the reads in MiXCR, one entry per CDR3 protein. The data hold 830,000 or so distinct CDR3 sequences, with 32% observed a single time. This CDR3 contains 16 residues. Trimming took off 0 bases at V and 1 base at J, with 9 bases between the two ends. Germline CDR1 SGHVS, CDR2 FQNEAQ. These data belong to a study of T cell repertoires in cytomegalovirus infection. For the study at large: The authors used CMV epitopes that were HLA-C-restricted (recently identified) and HLA-B-restricted (well studied). Public TCR beta signatures marked donors with CMV infection and the matching HLA.

This clonotype was obtained from a human donor in good health (CMV status not recorded). Some clones in this sample may be carry-over from other donors' samples. The starting material was cultured CD8+ T cells from PBMCs, obtained from culture after CMV antigen stimulation. This sequence joins TRBV7-8 and TRBJ2-2; a possible D gene is TRBD1 (5 bases). CDR3 in amino acids: CASSLAGRVNTGELFF. CDR3 in DNA: TGTGCCAGCAGCTTAGCAGGCAGGGTGAACACCGGGGAGCTGTTTTTT. The full variable domain, with the rest looked up from reference TRBV7-8 and TRBJ2-2, is GAGVSQSPRYKVAKRGQDVALRCDPISGHVSLFWYQQALGQGPEFLTYFQNEAQLDKSGLPSDRFFAERPEGSVSTLKIQRTQQEDSAVYLCASSLAGRVNTGELFFGEGSRLTVL.